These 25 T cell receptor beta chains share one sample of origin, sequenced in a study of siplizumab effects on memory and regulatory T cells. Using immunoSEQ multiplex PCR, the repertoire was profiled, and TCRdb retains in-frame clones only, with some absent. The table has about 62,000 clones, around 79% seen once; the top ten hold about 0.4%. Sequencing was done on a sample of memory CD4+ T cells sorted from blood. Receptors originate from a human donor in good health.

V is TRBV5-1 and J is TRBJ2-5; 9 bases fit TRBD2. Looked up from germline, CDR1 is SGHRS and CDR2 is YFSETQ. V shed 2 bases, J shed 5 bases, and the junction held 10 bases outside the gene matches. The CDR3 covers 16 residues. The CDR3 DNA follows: TGCGCCAGCAGCTTTTATCCCGCGGGGGGGGGCGAGACCCAGTACTTC. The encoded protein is CASSFYPAGGGETQYF. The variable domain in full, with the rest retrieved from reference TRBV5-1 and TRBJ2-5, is KAGVTQTPRYLIKTRGQQVTLSCSPISGHRSVSWYQQTPGQGLQFLFEYFSETQRNKGNFPGRFSGRQFSNSRSEMNVSTLELGDSALYLCASSFYPAGGGETQYFGPGTRLLVL.

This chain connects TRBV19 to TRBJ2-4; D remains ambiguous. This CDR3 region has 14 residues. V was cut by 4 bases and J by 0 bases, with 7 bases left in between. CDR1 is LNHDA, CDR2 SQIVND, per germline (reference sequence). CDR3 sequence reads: CASSTEIAKNIQYF. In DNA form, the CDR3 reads TGTGCCAGTAGTACCGAAATAGCCAAAAACATTCAGTACTTC.

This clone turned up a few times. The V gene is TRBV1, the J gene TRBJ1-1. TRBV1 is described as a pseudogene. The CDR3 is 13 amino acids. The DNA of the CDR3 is TGCACCAGCAGCCAAGATCGTGTGGCTGAAGCTTTCTTT. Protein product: CTSSQDRVAEAFF.

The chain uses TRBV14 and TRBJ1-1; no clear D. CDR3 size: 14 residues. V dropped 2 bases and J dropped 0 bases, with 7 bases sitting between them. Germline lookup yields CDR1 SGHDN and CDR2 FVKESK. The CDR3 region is CASSQRAVNTEAFF. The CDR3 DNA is TGTGCCAGCAGCCAAAGAGCGGTGAACACTGAAGCTTTCTTT.

This CDR3 is CASSELSRGTGRSSTDTQYF. The CDR3 bases are TGTGCCAGCAGTGAATTATCAAGAGGGACAGGGAGGTCTAGCACAGATACGCAGTATTTT. The rearrangement links TRBV6-1 to TRBJ2-3, with 9 bases matching TRBD1. Germline CDR1 is MNHNS and CDR2 is SASEGT. There are 20 residues in the CDR3. J lost 0 bases, V lost 2 bases, and 15 bases had no gene match.

This CDR3 is CASSQVRLQFGSSYNEQFF. In DNA form, the CDR3 reads TGCGCCAGCAGCCAAGTCCGACTTCAGTTTGGCAGCTCCTACAATGAGCAGTTCTTC. The chain has TRBV4-1 and TRBJ2-1; D unclear. Trimming shortened V by 1 base and J by 0 bases, and 19 bases separated the two germline ends. The CDR3 is made up of 19 amino acids. Germline V lookup: CDR1 MGHRA, CDR2 YSYEKL.

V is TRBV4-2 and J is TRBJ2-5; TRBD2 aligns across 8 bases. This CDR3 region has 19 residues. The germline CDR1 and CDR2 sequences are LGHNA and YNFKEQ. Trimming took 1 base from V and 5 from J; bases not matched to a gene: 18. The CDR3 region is CASSQGRGGAGDYSETQYF. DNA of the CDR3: TGTGCCAGCAGCCAAGGGAGGGGTGGAGCGGGGGACTACTCTGAGACCCAGTACTTC.

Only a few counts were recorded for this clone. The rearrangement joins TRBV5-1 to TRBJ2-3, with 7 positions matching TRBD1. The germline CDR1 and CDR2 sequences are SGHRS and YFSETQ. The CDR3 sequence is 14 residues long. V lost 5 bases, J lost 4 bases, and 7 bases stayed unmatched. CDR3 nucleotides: TGCGCCAGCAGGACAGGGAGATTTTCAGATACGCAGTATTTT. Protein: CASRTGRFSDTQYF.

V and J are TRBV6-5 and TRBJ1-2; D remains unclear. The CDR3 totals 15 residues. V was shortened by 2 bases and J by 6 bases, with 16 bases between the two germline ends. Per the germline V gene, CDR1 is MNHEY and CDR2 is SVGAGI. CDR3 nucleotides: TGTGCCAGCAGTTACCAGACACCAAGAGAGGATGGCTACACCTTC. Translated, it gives CASSYQTPREDGYTF.

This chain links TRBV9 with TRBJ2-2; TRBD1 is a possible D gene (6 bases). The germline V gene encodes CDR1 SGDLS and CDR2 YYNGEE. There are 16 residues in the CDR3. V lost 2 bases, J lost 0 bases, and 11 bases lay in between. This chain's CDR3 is CASSVRDTTNTGELFF. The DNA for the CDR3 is TGTGCCAGCAGCGTTCGGGACACCACGAACACCGGGGAGCTGTTTTTT. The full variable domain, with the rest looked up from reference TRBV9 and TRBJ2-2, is DSGVTQTPKHLITATGQRVTLRCSPRSGDLSVYWYQQSLDQGLQFLIQYYNGEERAKGNILERFSAQQFPDLHSELNLSSLELGDSALYFCASSVRDTTNTGELFFGEGSRLTVL.

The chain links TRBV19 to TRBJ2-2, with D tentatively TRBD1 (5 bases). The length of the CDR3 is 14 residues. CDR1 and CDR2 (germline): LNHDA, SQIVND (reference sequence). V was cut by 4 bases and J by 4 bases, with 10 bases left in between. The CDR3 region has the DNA TGTGCCAGTAGTACGTCCAGGGTCACCGGGGAGCTGTTTTTT. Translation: CASSTSRVTGELFF. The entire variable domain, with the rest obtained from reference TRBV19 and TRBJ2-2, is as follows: DGGITQSPKYLFRKEGQNVTLSCEQNLNHDAMYWYRQDPGQGLRLIYYSQIVNDFQKGDIAEGYSVSREKKESFPLTVTSAQKNPTAFYLCASSTSRVTGELFFGEGSRLTVL.

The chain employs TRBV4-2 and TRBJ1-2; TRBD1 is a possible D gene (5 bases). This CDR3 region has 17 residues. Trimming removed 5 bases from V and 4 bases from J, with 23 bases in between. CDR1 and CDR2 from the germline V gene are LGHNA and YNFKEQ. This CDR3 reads CASSGGGNINQGYGYTF. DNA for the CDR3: TGTGCCAGCAGCGGGGGGGGAAATATTAATCAAGGCTATGGCTACACCTTC.

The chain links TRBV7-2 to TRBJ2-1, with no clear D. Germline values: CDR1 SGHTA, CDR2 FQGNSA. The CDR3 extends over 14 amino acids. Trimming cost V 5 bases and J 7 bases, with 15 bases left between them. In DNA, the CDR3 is TGTGCCAGCAGCCTGCCCCCCGAGGAGAATGAGCAGTTCTTC. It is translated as CASSLPPEENEQFF.

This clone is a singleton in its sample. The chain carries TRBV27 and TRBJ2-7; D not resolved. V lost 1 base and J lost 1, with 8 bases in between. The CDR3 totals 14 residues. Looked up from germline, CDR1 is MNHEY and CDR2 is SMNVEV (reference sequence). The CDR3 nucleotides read TGTGCCAGCAGTTTATTTGTCAGGTCCTACGAGCAGTACTTC. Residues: CASSLFVRSYEQYF.

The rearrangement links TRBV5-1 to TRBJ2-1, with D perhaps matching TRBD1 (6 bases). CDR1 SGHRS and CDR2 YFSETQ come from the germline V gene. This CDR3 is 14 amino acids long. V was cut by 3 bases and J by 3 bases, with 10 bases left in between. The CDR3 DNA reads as TGCGCCAGCAGCTCCGGGACAAGCTACAATGAGCAGTTCTTC. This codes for CASSSGTSYNEQFF.

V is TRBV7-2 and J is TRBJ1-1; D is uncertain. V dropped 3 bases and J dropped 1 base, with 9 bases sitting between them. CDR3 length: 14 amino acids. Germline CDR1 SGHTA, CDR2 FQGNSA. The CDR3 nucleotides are TGTGCCAGCAGCTTGGAGGTCCGGAACACTGAAGCTTTCTTT. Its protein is CASSLEVRNTEAFF.

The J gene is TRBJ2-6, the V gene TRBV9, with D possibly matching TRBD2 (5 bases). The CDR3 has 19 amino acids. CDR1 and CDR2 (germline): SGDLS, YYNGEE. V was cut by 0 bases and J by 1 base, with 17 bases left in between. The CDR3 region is CASSVVDSVFLSGANVLTF. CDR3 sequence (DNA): TGTGCCAGCAGCGTAGTTGATAGCGTCTTTTTGTCTGGGGCCAACGTCCTGACTTTC.

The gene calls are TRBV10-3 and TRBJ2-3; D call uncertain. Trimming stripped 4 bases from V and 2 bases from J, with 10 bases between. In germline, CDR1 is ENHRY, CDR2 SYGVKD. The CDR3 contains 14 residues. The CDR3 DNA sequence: TGTGCCATCAGTGGCTTCTCATCCACAGATACGCAGTATTTT. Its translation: CAISGFSSTDTQYF.

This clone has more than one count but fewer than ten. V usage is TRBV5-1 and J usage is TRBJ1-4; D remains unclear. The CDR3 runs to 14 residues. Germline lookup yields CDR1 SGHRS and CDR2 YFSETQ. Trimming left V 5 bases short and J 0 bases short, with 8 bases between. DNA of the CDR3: TGCGCCAGCAGTTCTACATCAACTAATGAAAAACTGTTTTTT. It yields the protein CASSSTSTNEKLFF.

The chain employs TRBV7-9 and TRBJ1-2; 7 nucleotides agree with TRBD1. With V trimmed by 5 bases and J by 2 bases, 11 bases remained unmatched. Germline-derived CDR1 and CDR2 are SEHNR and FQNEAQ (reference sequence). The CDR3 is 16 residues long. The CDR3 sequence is CASSPTAGGRNYGYTF. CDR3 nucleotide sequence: TGTGCCAGCAGCCCTACGGCAGGGGGGCGAAACTATGGCTACACCTTC.

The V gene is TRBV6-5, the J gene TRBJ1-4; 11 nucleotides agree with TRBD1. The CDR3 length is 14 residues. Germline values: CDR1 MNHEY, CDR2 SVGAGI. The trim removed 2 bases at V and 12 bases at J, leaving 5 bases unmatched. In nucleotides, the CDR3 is TGTGCCAGCAGTTACCGGACAGGGGGCGCAGAACTGTTTTTT. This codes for CASSYRTGGAELFF.

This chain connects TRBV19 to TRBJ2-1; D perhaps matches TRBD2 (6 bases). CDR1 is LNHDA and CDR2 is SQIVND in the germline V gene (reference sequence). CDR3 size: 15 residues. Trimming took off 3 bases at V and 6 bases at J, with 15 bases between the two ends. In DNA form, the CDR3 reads TGTGCCAGTAGTATTCCGGGACTGCCTATCAATGAGCAGTTCTTC. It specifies CASSIPGLPINEQFF.

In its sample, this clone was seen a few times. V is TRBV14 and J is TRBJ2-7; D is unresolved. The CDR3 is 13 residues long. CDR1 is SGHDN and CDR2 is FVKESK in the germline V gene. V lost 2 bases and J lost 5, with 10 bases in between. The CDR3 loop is CASSQHLGHEQYF. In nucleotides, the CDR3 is TGTGCCAGCAGCCAACACTTGGGCCACGAGCAGTACTTC.

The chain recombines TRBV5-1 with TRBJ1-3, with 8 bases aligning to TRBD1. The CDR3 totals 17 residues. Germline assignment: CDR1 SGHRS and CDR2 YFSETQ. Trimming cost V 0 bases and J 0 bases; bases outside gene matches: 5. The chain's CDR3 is CASSLASTGVSGNTIYF. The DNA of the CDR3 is TGCGCCAGCAGCTTGGCCTCGACAGGGGTCTCTGGAAACACCATATATTTT.

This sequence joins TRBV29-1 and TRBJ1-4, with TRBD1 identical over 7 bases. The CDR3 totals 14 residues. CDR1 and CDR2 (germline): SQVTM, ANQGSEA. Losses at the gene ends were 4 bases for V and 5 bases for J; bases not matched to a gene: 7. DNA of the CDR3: TGCAGCGTTGGACCCGGGACAGTCAATGAAAAACTGTTTTTT. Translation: CSVGPGTVNEKLFF.